This T cell receptor (beta chain) is from a study of radiotherapy plus CTLA-4 blockade in lung cancer. Across the study: The study recorded objective responses in around 18% of patients and disease control in about 30%. Whole-study results and caveats: In blood, after radiotherapy plus ipilimumab, tumor-derived TCR clones expanded. Early blood T cell clone dynamics, with interferon-beta, were reported to best predict response.

TCRdb's table, derived via immunoSEQ multiplex PCR, lists solely in-frame clones and lacks some. Of roughly 78,000 clones in the sample, around 80% were seen once. This clone was detected only a few times. Its antigen is currently unknown. V dropped 1 base and J dropped 4 bases, with 14 bases sitting between them. CDR3 length: 16 amino acids. Germline V CDR1 and CDR2: SGHNT, YYREEE (reference sequence). The V and J genes are TRBV5-4 and TRBJ2-2; D is unclear. The receptor's source is a human donor with non-small cell lung cancer who had a complete response to radiotherapy plus ipilimumab. This material consisted of peripheral blood, taken from a patient treated with radiotherapy plus ipilimumab. CDR3 DNA: TGTGCCAGCAGCTTGTATAAGGGTACAGTCACCGGGGAGCTGTTTTTT. Protein: CASSLYKGTVTGELFF.